Listed below are T cell receptor beta chains from one sample, sequenced in a study of shared clonotypes between healthy human individuals. Assay: immunoSEQ multiplex PCR; the TCRdb copy retains only in-frame clones and omits some. This table has about 640,000 clones, about two thirds appearing once. What was sequenced was memory CD4+ T cells sorted from blood. The receptors come from a woman aged 25 to 39 in good health. CDR3s include the opening cysteine and the closing phenylalanine or tryptophan. D genes are given only for firm matches. Size values are once, few and many counts, or a class for expanded clones, and some rows have none.

v_gene,d_gene,j_gene,abundance,CDR3nt,CDR3aa
TRBV28,.,TRBJ1-2,once,TGTGCCAGCAGTCCCCCCCCACAGGGACTCGGAAACTATGGCTACACCTTC,CASSPPPQGLGNYGYTF
TRBV19,.,TRBJ2-7,.,TGTGCCAGTAGTAGCCGGGACCAATACGAGCAGTACTTC,CASSSRDQYEQYF
TRBV4-1,.,TRBJ2-7,.,TGCGCCAGCAGCCAAGAAGACCCCCCCTACGAGCAGTACTTC,CASSQEDPPYEQYF
TRBV27,TRBD2,TRBJ2-3,.,TGTGCCAGCAGTTTACTAGCGGGAGTTTATGATACGCAGTATTTT,CASSLLAGVYDTQYF
TRBV27,.,TRBJ1-3,.,TGTGCCAGCAGTCCGGACAGTTCGCAAGGAAACACCATATATTTT,CASSPDSSQGNTIYF
TRBV19,.,TRBJ2-7,.,TGTGCCAGTAGTATAGATCTGAACCGGGGCGGCCAGTACTTC,CASSIDLNRGGQYF
TRBV10-3,TRBD1,TRBJ2-6,.,TGTGCCATCAGTGAGTCGACAGGGATCTCTGGGGCCAACGTCCTGACTTTC,CAISESTGISGANVLTF
TRBV5-1,.,TRBJ1-3,.,TGCGCCAGCAGCCGGGACCTAGCGTTTGGAAACACCATATATTTT,CASSRDLAFGNTIYF
TRBV4-1,TRBD2,TRBJ2-7,.,TGCGCCAGCAGCCAAGATCCTAGCGGGAGCTCCTACGAGCAGTACTTC,CASSQDPSGSSYEQYF
TRBV2,.,TRBJ1-1,once,TGTGCCAGCAGGCGACAGCAGAACACTGAAGCTTTCTTT,CASRRQQNTEAFF
TRBV2,TRBD1,TRBJ1-2,.,TGTGCCAGCACCCAGGGGGGGATGGACTATGGCTACACCTTC,CASTQGGMDYGYTF
TRBV25-1,.,TRBJ2-7,.,TGTGCCAGCCAAAGCGGCCTCGAGCAGTACTTC,CASQSGLEQYF
TRBV6-6,.,TRBJ2-3,many,TGTGCCAGCAGTTACCCACCCCGGCAGGGCACAGATACGCAGTATTTT,CASSYPPRQGTDTQYF
TRBV7-2,.,TRBJ2-1,.,TGTGCCAGCAGAGTAGGCTCCTACAATGAGCAGTTCTTC,CASRVGSYNEQFF
TRBV7-8,TRBD2,TRBJ2-7,.,TGTGCCAGCAGTTTGCTTAGCGGGAGGGAGTACGAGCAGTACTTC,CASSLLSGREYEQYF
TRBV28,TRBD1,TRBJ1-6,.,TGTGCCAGCAGTTTAGCGACAGGGGTGTCACCCCTCCACTTT,CASSLATGVSPLHF
TRBV19,.,TRBJ1-5,.,TGTGCCAGTAGTATTACAGGGCGGTTCAATCAGCCCCAGCATTTT,CASSITGRFNQPQHF
TRBV7-8,TRBD1,TRBJ2-5,.,TGTGCCAGCAGCCCCAACTTCGACAGGGACCAAGAGACCCAGTACTTC,CASSPNFDRDQETQYF
TRBV27,TRBD2,TRBJ2-5,.,TGTGCCAGCAGTTTAACAGCGGGAGGGGAGACCCAGTACTTC,CASSLTAGGETQYF
TRBV2,TRBD1,TRBJ2-1,.,TGTGCCAGCAGCCGACAGGGTGAGCAGTTCTTC,CASSRQGEQFF
TRBV5-6,.,TRBJ1-2,.,TGTGCCAGCAGCTTGGCGAATTTCTATGGCTACACCTTC,CASSLANFYGYTF
TRBV29-1,.,TRBJ2-2,.,TGCAGCGTTGGCTACACCGGGGAGCTGTTTTTT,CSVGYTGELFF
TRBV28,TRBD2,TRBJ2-7,.,TGTGCCAGCATCGGTTTGGGGGGACTAGCGAACTACGAGCAGTACTTC,CASIGLGGLANYEQYF
TRBV11-2,TRBD2,TRBJ2-3,.,TGTGCCAGCAGCTTAAGGAGGCTAGCGGGAAGCACAGATACGCAGTATTTT,CASSLRRLAGSTDTQYF
TRBV28,TRBD1,TRBJ1-2,.,TGTGCCAGCAGTACCCCGGGACAGGGATGGAACTATGGCTACACCTTC,CASSTPGQGWNYGYTF
TRBV28,.,TRBJ1-1,.,TGTGCCAGCAGTATAGACATCCGGGACACCACTGAAGCTTTCTTT,CASSIDIRDTTEAFF
TRBV27,.,TRBJ2-1,.,TGTGCCAGCATGGCCATACCGCAGGTGGATGAGCAGTTCTTC,CASMAIPQVDEQFF
TRBV4-1,.,TRBJ1-2,.,TGCGCCAGCAGCCAAGTAACTCGGCACTATGGCTACACCTTC,CASSQVTRHYGYTF
TRBV29-1,.,TRBJ1-2,once,TGCAGCGTTGAAGGCTTCCACCGGGGCTACACCTTC,CSVEGFHRGYTF